This T cell receptor beta chain was identified during a study of OX40 agonist ivuxolimab in advanced cancers. Study-wide context: The patients' treatment was ivuxolimab, an agonistic anti-OX40 (CD134) antibody. Study-wide findings and caveats: Fewer expanded clones were found on average in CD4+ than in CD8+ T cells. CD4+ and CD8+ T cells in blood underwent clonal expansion by week 6 at 0.1 to 3.0 mg/kg.

Sequenced by immunoSEQ multiplex PCR; TCRdb stores in-frame clones only, minus some. The sample holds around 18,000 clones, approximately 72% seen once. As for this clone: Its antigen is currently unknown. The junction and the germline gene differ at one end; a read error may be behind it. This sample includes further DNA sequences coding for the same CDR3.

With baseline, cycle 4 day 1, and cycle 7 day 1 as timepoints, blood was sampled. CDR1 is SQVTM, CDR2 ANQGSEA, per germline. The CDR3 has 18 amino acids. This TCR derives from an adult with an advanced solid tumor such as melanoma, head and neck, liver or kidney cancer. This chain uses TRBV29-1 with TRBJ2-1; possibly TRBD1 or TRBD2 for D (6 bases each). The specimen was CD4+ or CD8+ T cells sorted from blood, collected in a trial of the OX40 agonist ivuxolimab. The CDR3, as DNA: TGCCGCGTTGATGGTGGGGGCGGGGCAGGAGGTTCCTACAATGAGCAGTTCTTC. It encodes CRVDGGGGAGGSYNEQFF.